This T cell receptor (beta chain) derives from a study of cytomegalovirus exposure and HLA in healthy donors. Study findings and constraints: Fewer N-insertions (relative to the roughly 670-donor mean) were reportedly seen in an Asian-associated ancestry cluster in a later analysis. A later analysis revealed that TCR association rates differed between HLA loci, peaking at DRB1 and bottoming out at HLA-C.

The CDR3 has 14 amino acids. Germline lookup yields CDR1 MDHEN and CDR2 SYDVKM. Trimming shortened V by 3 bases and J by 2 bases, and 10 bases separated the two germline ends. At collection, donors were nominally healthy, but unrecorded immune exposures were probable. As concerns this clone: The antigen is not known.

PCR used 60 Vbeta primers and 13 Jbeta primers. Per the original methods: The authors later counted about 80 million unique TCR beta chains, some 12 million of them shared. TCRdb keeps only in-frame clones here, not all; method: immunoSEQ multiplex PCR. The DNA gave D and trimming, while V, J and clone size come from that table. The sample lists around 90,000 clones, over 75% occurring once. The receptor's source is a man aged 45-65 years in good health and CMV-seronegative. The gene calls are TRBV28 and TRBJ1-1; D gene uncertain. Source material: PBMCs. CDR3 region: CASSLDGSNTEAFF. DNA for the CDR3: TGTGCCAGCAGTTTGGATGGGAGTAACACTGAAGCTTTCTTT.